The 11 T cell receptor beta chains in this list originate from one sample, sequenced in a study of CD8+CD57+ T cells in acquired aplastic anemia. According to the study, genomic DNA was the template for TCR beta VDJ and CDR3 profiling. TCRdb reprocessed the reads with MiXCR, giving one entry per CDR3 protein. The table includes approximately 150,000 distinct CDR3 sequences, 71% detected once. The patients chosen for sequencing had shown expansion of CD8+CD57+ cells (detected by flow cytometry). The sequencing input was sorted CD4+, CD8+, or CD8+CD57+ T cells (not recorded which) from PBMCs. The receptors here all came from a human donor with aplastic anemia.

This clonotype was detected only a few times. The chain carries TRBV20-1 and TRBJ2-3; D might be TRBD2 (7 bases). The V gene's germline CDR1 is DFQATT and CDR2 SNEGSKA (reference sequence). The length of the CDR3 is 15 residues. With 2 bases removed from V and 5 bases from J, the gap between germline ends came to 17 bases. CDR3: CSARSEGGRVDTQYF. The DNA for the CDR3 is TGCAGTGCTAGATCTGAGGGGGGGCGTGTAGATACGCAGTATTTT.

This clonotype was found a few times. The V call is TRBV2, the J call TRBJ2-7, with 7 bases that match TRBD1. This CDR3 is 13 amino acids long. The germline V gene encodes CDR1 SNHLY and CDR2 FYNNEI. Unmatched junction bases numbered 7, after V lost 7 bases and J lost 4 bases. This chain's CDR3 is CASKHRGSYEQYF. The CDR3 nucleotides are TGTGCCAGCAAACACAGGGGTAGTTACGAGCAGTACTTC. The full variable domain, with the rest looked up from reference TRBV2 and TRBJ2-7, is EPEVTQTPSHQVTQMGQEVILRCVPISNHLYFYWYRQILGQKVEFLVSFYNNEISEKSEIFDDQFSVERPDGSNFTLKIRSTKLEDSAMYFCASKHRGSYEQYFGPGTRLTVT.

The V call is TRBV15, the J call TRBJ1-5, with D uncertain. Trimming cost V 0 bases and J 4 bases, with 10 bases left between them. This CDR3 is 15 amino acids long. Germline CDR1 is LNHNV and CDR2 is YYDKDF (reference sequence). CDR3 amino acids: CATSRDFGRNQPQHF. CDR3 coding DNA: TGTGCCACCAGCAGAGATTTCGGCCGAAATCAGCCCCAGCATTTT.

The genes are TRBV20-1 and TRBJ2-7; no reliable D call. The CDR3 is made up of 14 amino acids. Per the germline V gene, CDR1 is DFQATT and CDR2 is SNEGSKA (reference sequence). Deletions cut 5 bases from V and 2 bases from J, with 16 bases between. Written as DNA, the CDR3 is TGCAGTGCTCCCCACTCGGCCGTAGCCTACGAGCAGTACTTC. Its translation is CSAPHSAVAYEQYF.

This CDR3 is CSARDYKTPNYEQYF. CDR3 nucleotides: TGCAGTGCTAGGGACTATAAGACCCCCAACTACGAGCAGTACTTC. The chain combines TRBV20-1 with TRBJ2-7, with D tentatively TRBD2 (6 bases). The CDR3 extends over 15 amino acids. V was pared by 3 bases and J by 3 bases, with 18 bases between. Germline V lookup: CDR1 DFQATT, CDR2 SNEGSKA (reference sequence).

The rearrangement uses TRBV15 and TRBJ2-1; D could derive from TRBD1 or TRBD2 (7 bases each). Germline V gene sequence: CDR1 LNHNV, CDR2 YYDKDF (reference sequence). V shed 2 bases and J shed 15 bases, with 29 bases lying between them. The CDR3 totals 17 residues. CDR3: CATSRPQGVGGRASPFF. The CDR3 nucleotides read TGTGCCACCAGCAGACCCCAGGGGGTTGGAGGGAGGGCCTCTCCGTTCTTC.

In this sample, this clonotype turned up a few times. This chain uses TRBV7-2 with TRBJ2-7, with TRBD1 matching over 7 bases. Looked up from germline, CDR1 is SGHTA and CDR2 is FQGNSA. The CDR3 spans 14 residues. The ends lost 6 bases at V and 4 bases at J; junction bases unmatched: 9. DNA for the CDR3: TGTGCCAGCAGGCAGGACAGGAACTCGTACGAGCAGTACTTC. Translated: CASRQDRNSYEQYF.

The CDR3: CSAQEGPSYEQYF. Written as DNA, the CDR3 is TGCAGTGCCCAAGAGGGTCCTTCCTACGAGCAGTACTTC. The V call is TRBV20-1, the J call TRBJ2-7, with D possibly being TRBD2 (5 bases). V lost 6 bases and J 1 base, leaving 13 bases between the germline ends. Germline loops: CDR1 DFQATT, CDR2 SNEGSKA (reference sequence). The CDR3 consists of 13 residues.

The chain carries TRBV12-3 or TRBV12-4 and TRBJ2-1; TRBD2 is a possible D gene (5 bases). V lost 3 bases and J 10 bases, leaving 13 bases between the germline ends. CDR3 size: 13 residues. In DNA form, the CDR3 reads TGTGCCAGCAGTTTTAGGACTCCCCGGGAGCAGTTCTTC. It specifies CASSFRTPREQFF.

The chain links TRBV7-9 to TRBJ2-7; D may be TRBD1 (5 bases). V dropped 5 bases and J dropped 6 bases, with 14 bases sitting between them. This CDR3 contains 13 residues. CDR1 SEHNR and CDR2 FQNEAQ come from the germline V gene (reference sequence). CDR3 sequence (DNA): TGTGCCAGCAGCGGACACCCTACCCGCGAGCAGTACTTC. It encodes CASSGHPTREQYF.

The rearrangement links TRBV7-9 to TRBJ2-5; 7 bases agree with TRBD2. With 7 bases clipped from V and 6 bases from J, the junction kept 11 bases outside the gene matches. This CDR3 comprises 14 residues. Germline V CDR1 and CDR2: SEHNR, FQNEAQ (reference sequence). CDR3 amino acids: CASTRDYLSKTQYF. CDR3 DNA sequence: TGTGCCAGCACCCGGGACTACCTTAGTAAGACCCAGTACTTC.